This T cell receptor beta chain was captured by sequencing in a study of T-cell reconstitution after alpha-beta-depleted transplantation in children. Researchers prepared the TCRbeta library using unique molecular identifiers, the study reports. TCRdb called the PCR reads again in MiXCR, with one record for every CDR3 protein. Of 98,000 or so distinct CDR3 sequences in the sample, 5.5% to 6.5% were seen once. This clonotype was seen more than once but under ten times. Germline V gene lookup returns CDR1 MNHEY and CDR2 SVGEGT. There are 11 residues in the CDR3. V lost 4 bases to trimming and J lost 10 bases, with 8 bases between them.

V is TRBV6-2 or TRBV6-3 and J is TRBJ2-1, with unresolved D. The specimen comprised PBMCs, mostly from graft donor cells, sampled 360 days after TCRalphabeta/CD19-depleted stem cell transplant. The sequence came from a male patient between 2 and 9 years old who had a stem cell transplant for acute lymphoblastic leukemia, so the T cells may come from the graft donor. The CDR3 coding sequence is TGTGCCAGCAGTTCGCGAATGGAGCAGTTCTTC. Its protein product is CASSSRMEQFF.